The rows below give T cell receptor beta chains drawn from one sample of a study of control samples from healthy donors and cancer patients. Assay used: immunoSEQ multiplex PCR; TCRdb lists only in-frame clones, some missing. The table lists about 160,000 clones, 96% of them singletons, with over 1% in the top ten. Sequenced input: blood. The receptors stem from a woman aged 30 to 39 in good health. The CDR3 runs from the conserved cysteine through the conserved F or W. The D gene is left open where the match is weak. The listing skips clone size in some rows; elsewhere it reads once, few, many or a size class.

abundance	v_gene	d_gene	j_gene	CDR3nt	CDR3aa
once	TRBV15	TRBD2	TRBJ2-7	TGTGCCACCAGCAGAGATCCAGGGCTAGCGGGGGCGGATTACGAGCAGTACTTC	CATSRDPGLAGADYEQYF
-	TRBV2	-	TRBJ1-1	TGTGCCAGCCGAGAGGGGGTTGGGACTGAAGCTTTCTTT	CASREGVGTEAFF
once	TRBV28	-	TRBJ1-1	TGTGCCAGCAGTTTACGGAGGGCGTGGGGGAGGGGCACTGAAGCTTTCTTT	CASSLRRAWGRGTEAFF
-	TRBV15	TRBD1	TRBJ1-5	TGTGCCACCAGCAGAGAGGGACAGGGGAGTATTCAGCCCCAGCATTTT	CATSREGQGSIQPQHF
-	TRBV27	-	TRBJ1-1	TGTGCCAGCAGTTACGGGGACGACACTGAAGCTTTCTTT	CASSYGDDTEAFF
-	TRBV5-1	-	TRBJ2-5	TGCGCCAGCGCCCCAAGGCCCTGGGAGACCCAGTACTTC	CASAPRPWETQYF
-	TRBV6-2/TRBV6-3	-	TRBJ2-4	TGTGCCAGCAGTGATCCAAAGGCGGGAGCCAAAAACATTCAGTACTTC	CASSDPKAGAKNIQYF
once	TRBV11-2	TRBD2	TRBJ2-6	TGTGCCAGCAGCTTAGCGGGGGGCTCTGGGGCCAACGTCCTGACTTTC	CASSLAGGSGANVLTF
-	TRBV3-1/TRBV3-2	-	TRBJ2-3	TGTGCCAGCAGCCAAGGGGCCCTAGAGACAGATACGCAGTATTTT	CASSQGALETDTQYF
-	TRBV6-1	-	TRBJ1-2	TGTGCCAGCAGTGAAGCGGGGCCTCTATTATATGGCTACACCTTC	CASSEAGPLLYGYTF
-	TRBV6-5	TRBD2	TRBJ2-5	TGTGCCAGCCCGACTAGCGGGGGGGCCCGGGAGACCCAGTACTTC	CASPTSGGARETQYF
-	TRBV23-1	TRBD1	TRBJ1-5	TGCGCCAGCACTCCAGGGACAGGCGATAGCAATCAGCCCCAGCATTTT	CASTPGTGDSNQPQHF
-	TRBV9	TRBD1	TRBJ1-1	TGTGCCAGCAGCGTAGAATCAGGGGGTCGCACTGAAGCTTTCTTT	CASSVESGGRTEAFF
-	TRBV7-2	TRBD2	TRBJ2-3	TGTGCCAGCAGCACCAAACTAGCGGGGGGGACAGATACGCAGTATTTT	CASSTKLAGGTDTQYF
-	TRBV4-1	TRBD1	TRBJ1-2	TGCGCCAGCAGCCAAGACCACACAGGGGGTAACTATGGCTACACCTTC	CASSQDHTGGNYGYTF
-	TRBV4-2	-	TRBJ2-7	TGTGCCAGCAGCGCTTCTGGTGGGGGAGTCCGGGCCGAGCAGTACTTC	CASSASGGGVRAEQYF
-	TRBV28	-	TRBJ2-4	TGTGCCAGCAGTTTAGTTGGGAGCGTAGCCAAAAACATTCAGTACTTC	CASSLVGSVAKNIQYF
-	TRBV4-2	-	TRBJ2-1	TGTGCCAGCAGCCTCACTAGGGGCGAGCAGTTCTTC	CASSLTRGEQFF
-	TRBV27	-	TRBJ2-2	TGTGCCAGCAGTCTTACCGGGATGCTGAACACCGGGGAGCTGTTTTTT	CASSLTGMLNTGELFF
once	TRBV7-6	TRBD1	TRBJ1-1	TGTGCCAGCACCGCGACAGGGAGGGAGAACACTGAAGCTTTCTTT	CASTATGRENTEAFF
-	TRBV9	-	TRBJ2-2	TGTGCCAGCAAAGGCGGCTCCACCGGGGAGCTGTTTTTT	CASKGGSTGELFF
-	TRBV7-8	-	TRBJ1-2	TGTGCCAGCGAACAGGGCGCCGGCTATGGCTACACCTTC	CASEQGAGYGYTF
-	TRBV3-1/TRBV3-2	TRBD1	TRBJ2-7	TGTGCCAGCAGCCAAGGACAGGGCCGGTACGAGCAGTACTTC	CASSQGQGRYEQYF
once	TRBV5-6	-	TRBJ2-7	TGTGCCAGCAGCGGAGTCAACGAGCAGTACTTC	CASSGVNEQYF
-	TRBV10-3	-	TRBJ1-1	TGTGCCATCAGTGACGCAGGAACTGAAGCTTTCTTT	CAISDAGTEAFF
-	TRBV19	-	TRBJ1-2	TGTGCCAGTAGGACGACGGGTAAAGGAGCGACCGCTGGAGGCTACACCTTC	CASRTTGKGATAGGYTF
-	TRBV15	-	TRBJ2-1	TGTGCCACCAGCAACCCCTTGGGGCTCTCCTACAATGAGCAGTTCTTC	CATSNPLGLSYNEQFF
-	TRBV2	-	TRBJ2-2	TGTGCCAGCATCCAGGCTTCCTCATCCGGGGAGCTGTTTTTT	CASIQASSSGELFF
-	TRBV2	TRBD1	TRBJ2-1	TGTGCCAGCAGAGCCGGGACAGGGACCTACAATGAGCAGTTCTTC	CASRAGTGTYNEQFF
-	TRBV6-2/TRBV6-3	-	TRBJ2-7	TGTGCCAGCAGTTCCGCAGGGAACGAGCAGTACTTC	CASSSAGNEQYF
-	TRBV3-1/TRBV3-2	-	TRBJ2-6	TGTGCCAGCAGCCAATCTTTTGGGGCCAACGTCCTGACTTTC	CASSQSFGANVLTF
-	TRBV9	-	TRBJ1-1	TGTGCCAGCAGCCTTCTTTGGAACACTGAAGCTTTCTTT	CASSLLWNTEAFF
-	TRBV28	-	TRBJ1-5	TGTGCCAGCAGTCAAACAGGGAATCAGCCCCAGCATTTT	CASSQTGNQPQHF
once	TRBV2	-	TRBJ2-3	TGTGCTTCCGGACGAGATACGCAGTATTTT	CASGRDTQYF
-	TRBV4-2	-	TRBJ1-1	TGTGCCAGCAGCCAAGATGCGGTTATGAACACTGAAGCTTTCTTT	CASSQDAVMNTEAFF
-	TRBV6-5	-	TRBJ1-3	TGTGCCAGCAGTAAGGGGGAACACGGAAACACCATATATTTT	CASSKGEHGNTIYF
-	TRBV6-5	-	TRBJ2-2	TGTGCCAGCACTAGGCGTACGAACACCGGGGAGCTGTTTTTT	CASTRRTNTGELFF
-	TRBV4-2	-	TRBJ1-1	TGTGCCAGCAGCCAAGATCCGGTAGGAGTCGACACTGAAGCTTTCTTT	CASSQDPVGVDTEAFF
once	TRBV18	-	TRBJ2-2	TGTGCCAGCTCACCACGTACACCGAACACCGGGGAGCTGTTTTTT	CASSPRTPNTGELFF
once	TRBV3-1/TRBV3-2	TRBD2	TRBJ2-7	TGTGCCAGCAGCCCAGTCGGGCGGGGGAGGTACGAGCAGTACTTC	CASSPVGRGRYEQYF
-	TRBV7-8	-	TRBJ2-7	TGTGCCAGCAGCTTGGCCGACGGAAACTACGAGCAGTACTTC	CASSLADGNYEQYF
-	TRBV20-1	-	TRBJ1-2	TGCAGTGCCTCAACAGGGTATGGCTACACCTTC	CSASTGYGYTF
few	TRBV5-1	-	TRBJ2-1	TGCGCCAGCAGCTTGGGGGCTAGTGACTACAATGAGCAGTTCTTC	CASSLGASDYNEQFF
medium-sized	TRBV15	TRBD2	TRBJ2-1	TGTGCCACCAGCAGAGATACTAGCGGGTACAATGAGCAGTTCTTC	CATSRDTSGYNEQFF
-	TRBV27	-	TRBJ2-3	TGTGCCAGCAGTCCCGGAAAGAGGGGAAGCACAGATACGCAGTATTTT	CASSPGKRGSTDTQYF
-	TRBV7-8	-	TRBJ2-7	TGTGCCAGCAGCGAGTTCGGCCCCGGGACGGCGGCGCTCGAGCAGTACTTC	CASSEFGPGTAALEQYF
-	TRBV3-1/TRBV3-2	-	TRBJ1-5	TGTGCCAGCAGCCAAGGGTCTAGCAATCAGCCCCAGCATTTT	CASSQGSSNQPQHF
once	TRBV5-1	-	TRBJ2-3	TGCGCCAGCAGCTTGGCCCAGGGTTCTGGGACAGATACGCAGTATTTT	CASSLAQGSGTDTQYF